The rows below give T cell receptor beta chains drawn from one sample of a study of stem cell transplantation in POMP-related autoinflammatory disease. TCRdb's copy holds only in-frame clones and misses some; the assay was immunoSEQ multiplex PCR. The data show under 250 clones, around 88% seen once. The sequenced material came from Tregs from PBMCs. The receptors shown here come from a human donor in good health. The CDR3 runs from the conserved cysteine through the conserved F or W. D genes are given only for firm matches.

V: TRBV14
J: TRBJ1-2
D: .
DNA: TGTGCCAGCAGCCGCAAATCTGGAAAGACCTATGGCTACACCTTC
CDR3: CASSRKSGKTYGYTF